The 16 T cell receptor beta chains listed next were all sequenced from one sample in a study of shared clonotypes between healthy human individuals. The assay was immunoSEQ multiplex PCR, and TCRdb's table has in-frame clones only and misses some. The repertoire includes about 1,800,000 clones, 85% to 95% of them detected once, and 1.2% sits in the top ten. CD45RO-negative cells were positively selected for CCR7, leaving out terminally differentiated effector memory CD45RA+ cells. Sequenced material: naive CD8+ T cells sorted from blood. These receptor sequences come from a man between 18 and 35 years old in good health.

CDR3 residues: CASSYFSRNTGELFF. As DNA, the CDR3 is TGTGCCAGCAGTTACTTTTCCAGAAACACCGGGGAGCTGTTTTTT. V gene TRBV6-5 combines with J gene TRBJ2-2; D is uncertain. This CDR3 comprises 15 residues. Germline-derived CDR1 and CDR2 are MNHEY and SVGAGI. The germline V and J ends were trimmed by 1 base and 2 bases, with 8 bases remaining between them.

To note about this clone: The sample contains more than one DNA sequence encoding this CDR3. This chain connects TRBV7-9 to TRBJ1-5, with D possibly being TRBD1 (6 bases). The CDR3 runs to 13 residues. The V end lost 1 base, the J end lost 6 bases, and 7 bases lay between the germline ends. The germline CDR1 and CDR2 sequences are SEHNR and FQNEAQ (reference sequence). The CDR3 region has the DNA TGTGCCAGCAGCTTAGGGGGGCTTCAGCCCCAGCATTTT. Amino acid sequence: CASSLGGLQPQHF.

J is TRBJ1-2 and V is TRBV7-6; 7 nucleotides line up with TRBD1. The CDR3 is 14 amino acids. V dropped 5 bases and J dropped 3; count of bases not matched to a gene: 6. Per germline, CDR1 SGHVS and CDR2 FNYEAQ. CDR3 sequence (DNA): TGTGCCAGCAGCCTCGGGACAGAGGACTATGGCTACACCTTC. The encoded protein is CASSLGTEDYGYTF.

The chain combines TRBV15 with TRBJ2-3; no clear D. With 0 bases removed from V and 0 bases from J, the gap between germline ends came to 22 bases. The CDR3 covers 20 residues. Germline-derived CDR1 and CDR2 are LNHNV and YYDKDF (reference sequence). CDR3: CATSRDFSPWASDSTDTQYF. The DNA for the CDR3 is TGTGCCACCAGCAGAGACTTTAGCCCCTGGGCTAGTGATAGCACAGATACGCAGTATTTT.

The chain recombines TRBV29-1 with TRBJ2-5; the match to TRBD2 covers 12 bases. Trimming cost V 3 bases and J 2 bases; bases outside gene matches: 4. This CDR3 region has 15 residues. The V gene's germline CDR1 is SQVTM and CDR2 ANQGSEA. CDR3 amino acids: CSVEVLAGGQETQYF. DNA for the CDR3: TGCAGCGTTGAGGTCCTAGCGGGGGGGCAAGAGACCCAGTACTTC.

In DNA, the CDR3 is TGCGCCAGCAGCCAAGCACGAGGGGAGTGGGAGCAGTACTTC. This translates into CASSQARGEWEQYF. The chain employs TRBV4-1 and TRBJ2-7, with D perhaps TRBD1 or TRBD2 (5 bases each). CDR3 size: 14 residues. Germline V gene data show CDR1 as MGHRA and CDR2 as YSYEKL. V lost 1 base to trimming and J lost 7 bases, with 14 bases between them.

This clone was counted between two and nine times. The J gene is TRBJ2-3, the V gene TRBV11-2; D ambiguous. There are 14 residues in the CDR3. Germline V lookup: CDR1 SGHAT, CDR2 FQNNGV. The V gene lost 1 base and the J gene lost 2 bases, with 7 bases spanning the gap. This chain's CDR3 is CASSLGQVTDTQYF. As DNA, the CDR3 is TGTGCCAGCAGCTTAGGACAAGTCACAGATACGCAGTATTTT.

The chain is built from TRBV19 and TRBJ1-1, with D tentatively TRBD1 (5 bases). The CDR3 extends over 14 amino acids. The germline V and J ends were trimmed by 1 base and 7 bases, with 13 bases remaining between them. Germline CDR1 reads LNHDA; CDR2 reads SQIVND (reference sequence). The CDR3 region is CASSIVGAGIEAFF. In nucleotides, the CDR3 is TGTGCCAGTAGTATAGTCGGGGCGGGGATTGAAGCTTTCTTT.

DNA of the CDR3: TGTGCCAGCATCCCTATAACAGGGGGTGGTTATTCACCCCTCCACTTT. As protein: CASIPITGGGYSPLHF. This chain links TRBV13 with TRBJ1-6, with TRBD1 matching 8 bases. There are 16 residues in the CDR3. J was trimmed by 8 bases and V by 7 bases; bases with no gene match: 13. CDR1 is PRHDT and CDR2 is FYEKMQ in the germline V gene (reference sequence).

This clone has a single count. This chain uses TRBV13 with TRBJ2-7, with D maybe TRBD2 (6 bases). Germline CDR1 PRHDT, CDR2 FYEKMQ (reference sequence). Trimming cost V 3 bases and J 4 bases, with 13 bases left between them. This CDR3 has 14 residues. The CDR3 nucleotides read TGTGCCAGCAGCTTTGGAGGGCCCCCATACGAGCAGTACTTC. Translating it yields CASSFGGPPYEQYF.

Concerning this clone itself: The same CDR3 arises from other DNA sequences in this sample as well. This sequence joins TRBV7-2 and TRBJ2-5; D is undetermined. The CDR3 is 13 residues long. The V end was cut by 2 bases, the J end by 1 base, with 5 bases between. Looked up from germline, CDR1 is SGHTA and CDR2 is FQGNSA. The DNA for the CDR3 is TGTGCCAGCAGCTTAAACAGCCAAGAGACCCAGTACTTC. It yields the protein CASSLNSQETQYF.

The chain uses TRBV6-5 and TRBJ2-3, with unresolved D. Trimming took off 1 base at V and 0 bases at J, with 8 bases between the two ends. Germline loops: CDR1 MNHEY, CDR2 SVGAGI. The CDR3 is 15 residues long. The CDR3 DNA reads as TGTGCCAGCAGTTACTATAGTCAGAGCACAGATACGCAGTATTTT. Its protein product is CASSYYSQSTDTQYF.

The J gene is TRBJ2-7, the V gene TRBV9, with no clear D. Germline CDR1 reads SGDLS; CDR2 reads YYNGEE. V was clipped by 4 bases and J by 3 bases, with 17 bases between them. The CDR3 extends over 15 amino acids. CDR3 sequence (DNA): TGTGCCAGCAGCTCCCGAGAAGGGCCCCACTACGAGCAGTACTTC. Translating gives CASSSREGPHYEQYF.

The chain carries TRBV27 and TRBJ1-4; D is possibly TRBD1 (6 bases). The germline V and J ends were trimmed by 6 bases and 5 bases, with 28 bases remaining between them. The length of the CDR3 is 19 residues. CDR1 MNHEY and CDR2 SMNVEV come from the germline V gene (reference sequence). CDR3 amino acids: CASRNRVSSPIGGNEKLFF. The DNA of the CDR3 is TGTGCCAGCAGAAACAGGGTGTCTAGTCCCATAGGAGGCAATGAAAAACTGTTTTTT. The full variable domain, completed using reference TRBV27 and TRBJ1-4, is EAQVTQNPRYLITVTGKKLTVTCSQNMNHEYMSWYRQDPGLGLRQIYYSMNVEVTDKGDVPEGYKVSRKEKRNFPLILESPSPNQTSLYFCASRNRVSSPIGGNEKLFFGSGTQLSVL.

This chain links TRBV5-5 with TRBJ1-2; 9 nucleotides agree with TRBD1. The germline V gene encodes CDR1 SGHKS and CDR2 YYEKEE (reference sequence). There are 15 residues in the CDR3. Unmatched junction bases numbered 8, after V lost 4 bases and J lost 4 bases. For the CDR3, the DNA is TGTGCCAGCAGCCCTACGACAGGGGGAGGCTATGGCTACACCTTC. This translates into CASSPTTGGGYGYTF.

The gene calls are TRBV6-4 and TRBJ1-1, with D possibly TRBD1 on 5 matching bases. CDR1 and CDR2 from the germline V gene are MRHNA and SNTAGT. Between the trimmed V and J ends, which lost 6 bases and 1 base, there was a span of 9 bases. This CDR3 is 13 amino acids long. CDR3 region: CASRSGANTEAFF. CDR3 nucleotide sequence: TGTGCCAGCAGGAGCGGGGCGAACACTGAAGCTTTCTTT.